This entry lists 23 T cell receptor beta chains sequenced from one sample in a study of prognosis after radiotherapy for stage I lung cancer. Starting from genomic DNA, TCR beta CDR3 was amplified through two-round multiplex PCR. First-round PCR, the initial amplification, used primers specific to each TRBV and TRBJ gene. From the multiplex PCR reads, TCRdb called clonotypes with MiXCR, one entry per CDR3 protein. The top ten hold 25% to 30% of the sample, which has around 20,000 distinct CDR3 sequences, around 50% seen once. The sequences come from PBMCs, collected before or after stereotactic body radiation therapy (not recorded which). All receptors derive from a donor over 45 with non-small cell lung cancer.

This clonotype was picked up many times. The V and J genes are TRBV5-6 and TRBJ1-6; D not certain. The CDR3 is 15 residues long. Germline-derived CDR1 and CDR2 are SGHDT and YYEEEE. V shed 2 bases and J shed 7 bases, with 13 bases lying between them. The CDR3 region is CASSLGFSGNSPLHF. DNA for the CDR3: TGTGCCAGCAGCTTAGGGTTCAGTGGGAATTCACCCCTCCACTTT.

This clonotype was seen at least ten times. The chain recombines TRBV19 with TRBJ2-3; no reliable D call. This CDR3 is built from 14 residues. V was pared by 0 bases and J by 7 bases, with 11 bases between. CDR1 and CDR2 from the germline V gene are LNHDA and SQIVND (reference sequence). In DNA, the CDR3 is TGTGCCAGTAGTATAGAGGGAACGCAACATACGCAGTATTTT. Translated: CASSIEGTQHTQYF.

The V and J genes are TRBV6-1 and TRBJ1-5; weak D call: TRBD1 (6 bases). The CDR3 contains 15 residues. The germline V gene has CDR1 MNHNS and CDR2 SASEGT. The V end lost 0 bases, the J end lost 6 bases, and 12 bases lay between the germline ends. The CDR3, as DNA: TGTGCCAGCAGTGAAGCGGAGGCAGGGGCTCAGCCCCAGCATTTT. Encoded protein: CASSEAEAGAQPQHF.

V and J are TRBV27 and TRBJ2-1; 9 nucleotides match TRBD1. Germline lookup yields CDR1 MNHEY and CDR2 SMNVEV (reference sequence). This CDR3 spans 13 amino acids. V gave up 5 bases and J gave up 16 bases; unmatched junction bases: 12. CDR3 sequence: CASSPTGRDRVFF. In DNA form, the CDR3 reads TGTGCCAGCAGTCCGACGGGCCGGGACAGGGTTTTCTTC.

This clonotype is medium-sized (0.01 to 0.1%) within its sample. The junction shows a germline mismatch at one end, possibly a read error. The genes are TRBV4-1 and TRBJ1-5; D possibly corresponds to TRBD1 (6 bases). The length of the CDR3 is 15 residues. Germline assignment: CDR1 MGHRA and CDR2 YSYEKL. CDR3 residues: CASSQNRVSGQPQHF. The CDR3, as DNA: TGTGCCAGCAGCCAAAACAGGGTTAGCGGGCAGCCCCAGCATTTT.

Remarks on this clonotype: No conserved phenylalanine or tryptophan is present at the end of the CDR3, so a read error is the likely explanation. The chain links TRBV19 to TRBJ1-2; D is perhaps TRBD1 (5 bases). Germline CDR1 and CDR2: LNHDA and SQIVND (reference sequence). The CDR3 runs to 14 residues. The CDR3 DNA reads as TGTGCCAGTAGTATCGGGGCAGCTAACTATGTCTACACCTCC. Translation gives CASSIGAANYVYTS.

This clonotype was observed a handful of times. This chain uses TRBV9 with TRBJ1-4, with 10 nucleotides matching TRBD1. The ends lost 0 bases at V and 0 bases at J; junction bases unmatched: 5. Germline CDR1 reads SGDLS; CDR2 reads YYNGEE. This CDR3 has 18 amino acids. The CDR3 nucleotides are TGTGCCAGCAGCGTAGACGGAGGACAGGGGGCAACTAATGAAAAACTGTTTTTT. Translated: CASSVDGGQGATNEKLFF.

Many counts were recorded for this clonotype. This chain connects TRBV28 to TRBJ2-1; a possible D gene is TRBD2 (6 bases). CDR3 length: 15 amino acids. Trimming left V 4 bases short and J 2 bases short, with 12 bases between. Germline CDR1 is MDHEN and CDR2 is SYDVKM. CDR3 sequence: CASSSAGVAYNEQFF. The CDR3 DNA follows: TGTGCCAGCAGTTCAGCGGGTGTGGCCTACAATGAGCAGTTCTTC.

CDR3 DNA sequence: TGCGCCAGCAGCTTTTCCGGGACAGGGGTGTCGGGCGAGCAGTACTTC. Translating it yields CASSFSGTGVSGEQYF. This sequence joins TRBV5-1 and TRBJ2-7, with 10 bases aligning to TRBD1. This CDR3 region has 16 residues. Germline assignment: CDR1 SGHRS and CDR2 YFSETQ. With V trimmed by 2 bases and J by 6 bases, 11 bases remained unmatched.

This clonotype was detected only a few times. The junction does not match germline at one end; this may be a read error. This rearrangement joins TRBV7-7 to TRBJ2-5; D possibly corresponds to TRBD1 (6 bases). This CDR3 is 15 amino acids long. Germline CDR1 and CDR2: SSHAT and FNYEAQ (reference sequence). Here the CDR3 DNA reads TGTGCTAGCAGCTTAGATCCTACAGGGCAAGAGACCCAGTACTTC. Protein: CASSLDPTGQETQYF.

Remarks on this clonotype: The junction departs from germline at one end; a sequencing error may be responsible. CDR3 residues: CASSDGMLWGANVLTF. As DNA, the CDR3 is TGTGCCAGCAGTGATGGTATGCTCTGGGGGGCCAACGTCCTGACCTTC. V is TRBV2 and J is TRBJ2-6; D may match TRBD1 or TRBD2 (6 bases each). This CDR3 has 16 residues. From germline, CDR1 is SNHLY and CDR2 FYNNEI.

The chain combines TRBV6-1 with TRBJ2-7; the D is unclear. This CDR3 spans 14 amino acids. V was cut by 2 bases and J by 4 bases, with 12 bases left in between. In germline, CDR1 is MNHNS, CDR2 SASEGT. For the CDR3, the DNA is TGTGCCAGCAGTGAATTTGTCGCTCAATACGAGCAGTACTTC. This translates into CASSEFVAQYEQYF.

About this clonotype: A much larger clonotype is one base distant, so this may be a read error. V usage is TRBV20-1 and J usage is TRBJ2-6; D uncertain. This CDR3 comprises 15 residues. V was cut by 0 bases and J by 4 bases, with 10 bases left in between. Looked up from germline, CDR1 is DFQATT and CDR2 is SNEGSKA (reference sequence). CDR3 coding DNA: TGCAGTGCTAGAGATCTGCTCTCCGGGGCCAACGTCCTGACTTTC. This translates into CSARDLLSGANVLTF.

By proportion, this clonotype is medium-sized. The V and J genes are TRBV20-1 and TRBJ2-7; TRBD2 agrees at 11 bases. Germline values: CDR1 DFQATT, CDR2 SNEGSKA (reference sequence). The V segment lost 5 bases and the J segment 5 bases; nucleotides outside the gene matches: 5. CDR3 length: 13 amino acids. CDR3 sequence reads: CSAFSGRADEQYF. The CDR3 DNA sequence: TGCAGTGCTTTTAGCGGGAGGGCCGACGAGCAGTACTTC.

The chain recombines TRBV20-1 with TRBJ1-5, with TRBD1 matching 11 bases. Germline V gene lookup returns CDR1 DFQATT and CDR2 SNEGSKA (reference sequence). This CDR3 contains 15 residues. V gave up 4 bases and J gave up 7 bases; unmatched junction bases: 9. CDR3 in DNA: TGCAGTGCTATTAAAGGACAGGGGGCGCCACAGCCCCAGCATTTT. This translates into CSAIKGQGAPQPQHF.

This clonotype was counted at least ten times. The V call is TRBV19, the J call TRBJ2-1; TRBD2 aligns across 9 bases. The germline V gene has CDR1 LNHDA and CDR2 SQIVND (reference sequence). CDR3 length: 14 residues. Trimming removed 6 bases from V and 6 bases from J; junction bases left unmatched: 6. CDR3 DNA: TGTGCCAGTAGCCTTAGCGGGAGCGGCAATGAGCAGTTCTTC. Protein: CASSLSGSGNEQFF.

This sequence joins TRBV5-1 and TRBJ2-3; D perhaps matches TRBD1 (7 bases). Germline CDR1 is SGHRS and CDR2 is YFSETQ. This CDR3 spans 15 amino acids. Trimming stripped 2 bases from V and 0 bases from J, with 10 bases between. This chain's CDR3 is CASSLQGTSTDTQYF. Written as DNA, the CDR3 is TGCGCCAGCAGCTTACAGGGGACTAGCACAGATACGCAGTATTTT.

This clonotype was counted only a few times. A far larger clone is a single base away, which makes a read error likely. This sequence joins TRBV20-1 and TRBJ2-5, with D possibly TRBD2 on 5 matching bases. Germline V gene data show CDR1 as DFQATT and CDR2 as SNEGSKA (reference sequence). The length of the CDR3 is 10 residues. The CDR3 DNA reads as TGCAGTCCCCGAGGGAATGAGCAGCTCTTC. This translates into CSPRGNEQLF.

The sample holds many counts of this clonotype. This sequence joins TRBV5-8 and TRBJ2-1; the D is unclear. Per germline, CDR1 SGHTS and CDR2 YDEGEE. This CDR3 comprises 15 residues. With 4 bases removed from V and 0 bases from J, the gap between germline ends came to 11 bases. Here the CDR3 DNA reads TGTGCCAGCAGCCGCGGCCTAAACTCCTACAATGAGCAGTTCTTC. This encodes CASSRGLNSYNEQFF.

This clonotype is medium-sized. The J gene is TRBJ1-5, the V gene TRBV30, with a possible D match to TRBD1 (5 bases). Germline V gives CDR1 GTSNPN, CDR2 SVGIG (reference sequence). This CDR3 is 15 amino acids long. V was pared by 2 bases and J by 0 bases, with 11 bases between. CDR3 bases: TGTGCCTGGAGTACCGGGGACGTTAGCAATCAGCCCCAGCATTTT. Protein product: CAWSTGDVSNQPQHF.

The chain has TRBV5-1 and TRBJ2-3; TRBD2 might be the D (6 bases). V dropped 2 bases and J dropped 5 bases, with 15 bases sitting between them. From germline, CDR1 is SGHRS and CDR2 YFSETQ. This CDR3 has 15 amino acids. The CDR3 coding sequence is TGCGCCAGCAGCTTCGGCGGGGCCGAGGGAGATACGCAGTATTTT. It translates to CASSFGGAEGDTQYF.

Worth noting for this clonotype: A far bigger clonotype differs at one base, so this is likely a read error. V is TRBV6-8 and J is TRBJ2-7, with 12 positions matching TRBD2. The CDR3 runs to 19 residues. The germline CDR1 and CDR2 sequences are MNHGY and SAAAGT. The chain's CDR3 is CASSYQSGLAGRKTYQQYF. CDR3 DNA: TGTGCCAGCAGTTACCAGTCAGGACTAGCGGGAAGGAAAACCTACCAGCAGTACTTC.

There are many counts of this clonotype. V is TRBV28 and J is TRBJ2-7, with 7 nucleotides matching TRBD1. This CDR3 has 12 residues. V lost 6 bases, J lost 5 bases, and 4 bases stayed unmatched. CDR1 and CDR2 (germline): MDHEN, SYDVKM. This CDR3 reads CASRPTGNEQYF. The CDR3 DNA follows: TGTGCCAGCAGGCCGACAGGGAACGAGCAGTACTTC.